This TCR beta chain was recovered during a study of T cell responses to AZD1222 COVID-19 vaccine (dated by TCRdb to the early 2020s). With respect to the entire study: AZD1222 recipients whose second dose came at about 4 weeks and those whose second dose came at about 12 weeks were combined into one group, since spike-specific TCR depth and breadth did not differ between the two schedules. TCR sequencing was performed for fewer than 250 trial participants, of whom 207 were given two doses of AZD1222 and about 25 were given two doses of MenACWY control vaccine. Trial participants were enrolled into age subgroups of 18-55, 56-69 and 70-plus years, which contained about 160, 30 and 59 TCR-sequenced participants, respectively.

Study-wide findings and limitations: Vaccine-associated CD4 TCRs spanned the whole spike protein, with dominant responses in regions 160-218 and 743-854. Reportedly, close to half of the unique spike-specific TCRs recognized epitopes lying outside the regions that are mutated in the B.1.351 and B.1.1.7 variants. After two AZD1222 doses, both the breadth and the depth of spike-specific TCRs were significantly higher than at day 0 and than in MenACWY recipients. The 56-69-year group was small, and its depth increase did not reach significance, likely because of low power. Most participants were white British and females outnumbered males, and the authors suggested that clonal diversity may have been underestimated. No day 14 peak-response samples were available, so repertoires were characterized only after the peak T cell response. Conclusions about previously exposed vaccinees are limited because only six or seven AZD1222 recipients were SARS-CoV-2 seropositive at baseline.

The CDR3 regions of human TCRbeta chains were subjected to immunosequencing. As for the authors' bioinformatics: Repertoire TCRs were checked for matches against a reference library of SARS-CoV-2-specific TCRs that had been generated using the MIRA antigen-specificity platform. Breadth was defined as the fraction of unique TCRs that were SARS-CoV-2-associated, and depth was defined as the fraction of total T cells that were SARS-CoV-2-associated. Each spike-specific TCR was assigned to its reactive spike region and to a CD4 or CD8 class using the MIRA data. Log10-transformed breadth and depth values were compared by one-way ANOVA with Sidak's multiple comparisons tests. TCRdb stores this immuneACCESS table with in-frame sequences only. Part of the clones is absent; in the studies checked, under half of the shortfall reflects unresolved V genes, and no reason is known for the rest. V, J and clone size are taken as reported in that table, and D and trimming were inferred from the DNA itself. The sample table shows some 91,000 clones, and roughly 90% are seen once. The top ten constitute less than 2.5% of the sample.

The time point label on this specimen signifies: baseline before first vaccination. Vaccinee samples came from UK trials COV001 and COV002, including a single-blind randomized controlled phase 2/3 trial of AZD1222 (ChAdOx1 nCoV-19) in healthy adults. For TCRbeta chain sequencing, PBMC samples from trial participants were taken at day 0 and at day 28 after the second dose. From the cysteine through the phenylalanine, the CDR3 covers 14 amino acids. The CDR3 DNA has 42 bases and is translated from base 1. V loses 0 bases of germline sequence and J loses 11 bases, and the interval between the two ends is 14 bases. The germline V gene sets CDR1 to SQVTM and CDR2 to ANQGSEA. With respect to this clone: It has no known antigen specificity. Base qualities are not provided; no much larger clone lies one nucleotide away.

The chain is encoded by TRBV29-1 joined to TRBJ1-6; TRBD1 might be the D gene, on 6 matching bases. The receptor was derived from an adult in good health. Here the sequenced sample was peripheral blood, taken on day 0 of AZD1222 vaccination. The CDR3 corresponds to CSVEDQGRLTPLHF. The DNA sequence is as follows: TGCAGCGTTGAAGATCAGGGGCGGCTAACACCCCTCCACTTT.